This record covers a single T cell receptor beta chain. The antigen remains undetermined. This sample was taken from a study of immune evolution from preneoplasia to lung adenocarcinoma. About the study: HLA loss of heterozygosity: under 7.5% AIS, less than 18% MIA, roughly 30% ADC, none AAH. General study findings and limits: Top clone frequencies peaked in normal lung, apparently declining through invasive adenocarcinoma. Compared with EGFR-mutant or double wild-type lesions, KRAS-mutant nodules were more clonal.

After pathologic assessment, macro-dissection selected premalignant or tumor cells for extraction. The repertoire was sequenced with immunoSEQ multiplex PCR; TCRdb's copy has only in-frame clones and lacks some. There are about 41,000 clones in the sample; roughly four fifths occur only once, and roughly 4.7% lies in the top ten. The clonotype comes from a person in their sixties with lung adenocarcinoma. The sample consisted of FFPE invasive lung adenocarcinoma tissue.

CDR3 sequence reads: CASSSRDSYEQYF. The CDR3 DNA follows: TGTGCCAGCAGCTCCCGGGACAGCTACGAGCAGTACTTC. The J gene is TRBJ2-7, the V gene TRBV5-6; 7 nucleotides match TRBD1. CDR1 and CDR2 from the germline V gene are SGHDT and YYEEEE. The CDR3 runs 13 residues. J gave up 3 bases and V 3 bases, and 3 bases lay outside the gene matches.